Presented here are 19 T cell receptor beta chains from one specimen sequenced in a study of a mutant IDH1 vaccine in newly diagnosed glioma. Time point described: baseline, week 1 (first vaccination visit). Documented treatment: pre-vaccination baseline after standard-of-care therapy. Method: immunoSEQ multiplex PCR; TCRdb's copy keeps in-frame clones and lacks some. The sample holds 85,000 to 100,000 clones, around 80% seen once. Specimen: PBMCs, collected from a glioma patient treated with radiotherapy, temozolomide or both. These receptors all stem from a man aged 40-55 years with glioma.

CDR3 residues: CAWSGTGRSNQPQHF. The DNA for the CDR3 is TGTGCCTGGAGTGGGACAGGGAGGAGCAATCAGCCCCAGCATTTT. The chain recombines TRBV30 with TRBJ1-5, with 8 positions matching TRBD1. CDR3 length equals 15 residues. The trim removed 1 base at V and 1 base at J, leaving 3 bases unmatched. Looked up from germline, CDR1 is GTSNPN and CDR2 is SVGIG (reference sequence).

The rearrangement links TRBV11-2 to TRBJ1-5; TRBD1 matches 8 bases. V was clipped by 4 bases and J by 3 bases; unmatched bases: 2. CDR1 and CDR2 from the germline V gene are SGHAT and FQNNGV. The CDR3 is 14 residues long. The DNA of the CDR3 is TGTGCCAGCAGCTCCAGGGGGCTCAATCAGCCCCAGCATTTT. Translation gives CASSSRGLNQPQHF.

This clone was recorded only once. The V gene is TRBV11-2, the J gene TRBJ2-1; the D is unclear. The CDR3 has 14 residues. Trimming removed 6 bases from V and 3 bases from J, with 12 bases in between. Germline V gives CDR1 SGHAT, CDR2 FQNNGV. Written as DNA, the CDR3 is TGTGCCAGCAGAGATACATCCTACTACAATGAGCAGTTCTTC. Protein sequence: CASRDTSYYNEQFF.

V usage is TRBV4-1 and J usage is TRBJ2-7; D call uncertain. Per the germline V gene, CDR1 is MGHRA and CDR2 is YSYEKL. This CDR3 is 13 amino acids long. V gave up 5 bases and J gave up 0 bases, with 8 bases separating them. The CDR3 reads CASSEAVSYEQYF. The CDR3 DNA is TGCGCCAGCAGCGAGGCAGTCTCCTACGAGCAGTACTTC.

In DNA, the CDR3 is TGTGCCACCAGCAGTGGGGGCTCGTCTGAAAAACTGTTTTTT. Translating gives CATSSGGSSEKLFF. J is TRBJ1-4 and V is TRBV15; D is perhaps TRBD1 (6 bases). There are 14 residues in the CDR3. The germline CDR1 and CDR2 sequences are LNHNV and YYDKDF (reference sequence). The V gene lost 3 bases and the J gene lost 7 bases, with 12 bases spanning the gap.

This clone was detected once. The chain joins TRBV7-2 to TRBJ1-1; D is perhaps TRBD1 (6 bases). The V end lost 1 base, the J end lost 5 bases, and 17 bases lay between the germline ends. Germline-derived CDR1 and CDR2 are SGHTA and FQGNSA. The CDR3 is 16 amino acids. The CDR3 nucleotides read TGTGCCAGCAGCTTAGACGGCAGGGGTTTGGGTACTGAAGCTTTCTTT. Translating gives CASSLDGRGLGTEAFF.

This chain uses TRBV5-6 with TRBJ2-1; TRBD2 agrees at 7 bases. The CDR3 is made up of 14 amino acids. V trimming: 4 bases; J trimming: 3 bases; junction bases outside the gene matches: 4. The germline gives CDR1 SGHDT, CDR2 YYEEEE. The CDR3 sequence is CASSSRGDYNEQFF. The CDR3 DNA reads TGTGCCAGCAGCAGCCGGGGGGACTACAATGAGCAGTTCTTC.

V usage is TRBV28 and J usage is TRBJ1-3; maybe TRBD1 (5 bases). Germline V gene sequence: CDR1 MDHEN, CDR2 SYDVKM. V gave up 8 bases and J gave up 5 bases, with 16 bases separating them. This CDR3 is 14 amino acids long. CDR3 sequence: CASGERGPRNTIYF. In DNA form, the CDR3 reads TGTGCCAGCGGCGAAAGGGGTCCAAGAAACACCATATATTTT.

This clone appeared a few times. This rearrangement joins TRBV5-6 to TRBJ2-5; the match to TRBD2 covers 9 bases. Germline V CDR1 and CDR2: SGHDT, YYEEEE. V shed 4 bases, J shed 5 bases, and the junction held 18 bases outside the gene matches. The CDR3 is 18 residues long. CDR3 region: CASSRIAGVPTGGETQYF. Written as DNA, the CDR3 is TGTGCCAGCAGCCGCATAGCGGGGGTCCCCACGGGAGGGGAGACCCAGTACTTC. The full variable domain, its missing parts supplied by reference TRBV5-6 and TRBJ2-5, is DAGVTQSPTHLIKTRGQQVTLRCSPKSGHDTVSWYQQALGQGPQFIFQYYEEEERQRGNFPDRFSGHQFPNYSSELNVNALLLGDSALYLCASSRIAGVPTGGETQYFGPGTRLLVL.

This clone was observed a handful of times. The genes are TRBV19 and TRBJ2-3; D may be TRBD1 (5 bases). CDR3 size: 14 residues. With 4 bases removed from V and 4 bases from J, the gap between germline ends came to 12 bases. The germline V gene has CDR1 LNHDA and CDR2 SQIVND (reference sequence). CDR3 region: CASSNNRYSDTQYF. Written as DNA, the CDR3 is TGTGCCAGTAGTAATAACAGGTACTCAGATACGCAGTATTTT. The full variable domain, completed using reference TRBV19 and TRBJ2-3, is DGGITQSPKYLFRKEGQNVTLSCEQNLNHDAMYWYRQDPGQGLRLIYYSQIVNDFQKGDIAEGYSVSREKKESFPLTVTSAQKNPTAFYLCASSNNRYSDTQYFGPGTRLTVL.

V is TRBV19 and J is TRBJ2-7; D remains ambiguous. The V gene's germline CDR1 is LNHDA and CDR2 SQIVND (reference sequence). The CDR3 has 13 amino acids. V was trimmed by 6 bases and J by 2 bases, leaving 11 bases between them. The CDR3 loop is CASSTMGAYEQYF. The CDR3, as DNA: TGTGCCAGTAGCACTATGGGTGCCTACGAGCAGTACTTC.

V is TRBV6-1 and J is TRBJ2-3; D is possibly TRBD1 (5 bases). There are 15 residues in the CDR3. Germline lookup yields CDR1 MNHNS and CDR2 SASEGT. V was trimmed by 4 bases and J by 3 bases, leaving 14 bases between them. The CDR3 DNA reads TGTGCCAGCAGTGTCCAGGGTCGCCTTACAGATACGCAGTATTTT. Translation gives CASSVQGRLTDTQYF.

This chain uses TRBV7-9 with TRBJ2-5, with TRBD2 matching 8 bases. V was clipped by 3 bases and J by 5 bases; unmatched bases: 11. Germline CDR1 reads SEHNR; CDR2 reads FQNEAQ (reference sequence). The CDR3 runs 16 residues. CDR3 loop: CASSFMAGASGETQYF. The CDR3 DNA is TGTGCCAGCAGCTTCATGGCGGGGGCTAGCGGGGAGACCCAGTACTTC.

The gene calls are TRBV27 and TRBJ1-1; D not certain. There are 15 residues in the CDR3. The germline V gene has CDR1 MNHEY and CDR2 SMNVEV (reference sequence). V was cut by 6 bases and J by 5 bases, with 19 bases left in between. The CDR3 coding sequence is TGTGCCAGCAGACCCCAAGCTTTGGGGTTGACTGAAGCTTTCTTT. Translation gives CASRPQALGLTEAFF.

V gene TRBV30 combines with J gene TRBJ1-2; the D gene is possibly TRBD1 (5 bases). The V and J ends lost 1 base and 0 bases respectively, with 18 bases between them. The CDR3 totals 17 residues. CDR1 and CDR2 (germline): GTSNPN, SVGIG (reference sequence). The CDR3 protein is CAWSAPGTAFTNYGYTF. CDR3 DNA sequence: TGTGCCTGGAGTGCCCCCGGGACTGCTTTCACTAACTATGGCTACACCTTC.

The chain carries TRBV9 and TRBJ2-2, with 8 bases aligning to TRBD1. The CDR3 length is 19 residues. The trim removed 0 bases at V and 2 bases at J, leaving 12 bases unmatched. The V gene's germline CDR1 is SGDLS and CDR2 YYNGEE. The DNA of the CDR3 is TGTGCCAGCAGCGTAGGGGCAAACCAGGGGGCGCGCAACACCGGGGAGCTGTTTTTT. Its translation is CASSVGANQGARNTGELFF.

The rearrangement uses TRBV7-2 and TRBJ2-3; D may correspond to TRBD1 or TRBD2 (5 bases each). V dropped 3 bases and J dropped 2 bases, with 9 bases sitting between them. This CDR3 is built from 14 residues. Germline loops: CDR1 SGHTA, CDR2 FQGNSA. Written as DNA, the CDR3 is TGTGCCAGCAGCTTCGGGGCAGCCACAGATACGCAGTATTTT. Its translation: CASSFGAATDTQYF.

The chain has TRBV4-3 and TRBJ1-1; weak D call: TRBD1 (6 bases). The germline V and J ends were trimmed by 0 bases and 10 bases, with 15 bases remaining between them. Germline-derived CDR1 and CDR2 are LGHNA and YSLEER. The CDR3 is made up of 14 amino acids. This CDR3 is CASSQDRGQGRAFF. The CDR3 DNA sequence: TGCGCCAGCAGCCAAGATAGAGGTCAGGGGCGAGCTTTCTTT.

The genes are TRBV29-1 and TRBJ1-2; 7 positions match TRBD1. Germline trimming cut 6 bases from V and 6 bases from J; bases unmatched to any gene: 7. Germline assignment: CDR1 SQVTM and CDR2 ANQGSEA. This CDR3 spans 12 amino acids. The CDR3 DNA reads TGCAGCGTCGACAAAACAGGGGATGGCTACACCTTC. Protein: CSVDKTGDGYTF.